The entry that follows covers one T cell receptor (beta chain) sequence. What it binds is unknown. Germline V gene data show CDR1 as LGHNA and CDR2 as YNFKEQ. With 2 bases clipped from V and 0 bases from J, the junction kept 4 bases outside the gene matches. CDR3 length: 16 amino acids. The data are from a study of cytomegalovirus exposure and HLA in healthy donors. Study findings and constraints: Association of a missense DCLRE1C variant with TCR beta V- and J-gene trimming was reported in a later analysis.

The PCR used 60 Vbeta and 13 Jbeta primers. Profiled with immunoSEQ multiplex PCR; TCRdb holds only in-frame clones, not every one. This sample has approximately 86,000 clones, with about 70% found just once. This TCR came from a man in his forties or fifties in good health and CMV-seronegative. The sample was PBMCs. The V gene is TRBV4-2, the J gene TRBJ1-3, with 7 nucleotides matching TRBD1. CDR3 sequence reads: CASSQTQGHSGNTIYF. The CDR3 DNA is TGTGCCAGCAGCCAAACACAGGGGCACTCTGGAAACACCATATATTTT.